This T cell receptor beta chain appears in the sequencing data of a study of blood T cell repertoires in COVID-19 (dated by TCRdb to the early 2020s). About the study as a whole: Samples covering the acute and convalescent phases of COVID-19 were provided by collaborators in the United States, Italy and Spain. The prospective study material was composed of cDNA or gDNA derived from T cells, B-cell-depleted T cells, or PBMCs. Deeply sampled blood TCRbeta repertoires from subjects exposed to, actively infected with, or recovered from COVID-19 were included in the dataset. The repertoires were made available in a free public database intended to serve as a resource for research on the immune response to SARS-CoV-2. The samples were drawn from the first 160 participants of the ongoing ImmuneRACE study and from 1,254 subjects provided by 6 global collaborators. Sample metadata almost always included a de-identified subject ID, COVID-19 status, age in years and sex. HLA class I and class II types, where available, came from metadata supplied by the sample provider rather than from assay-based typing. Overall study outcomes, separate from this receptor: The amount of clinical and demographic metadata varied by source and participant and was provided uncurated.

At the junction V is shortened by 5 bases and J by 4 bases, with 18 bases in between. CDR1 and CDR2, per the germline V gene, are SGHTA and FQGTGA. The CDR3 numbers 16 residues from cysteine through phenylalanine. The CDR3 DNA has 48 bases and is translated from base 1. Regarding this clone: The clone's antigen remains unknown. No clone much larger than this one lies a single base away; base qualities are absent.

TCRbeta CDR3 regions were amplified from genomic DNA using the immunoSEQ Assay, a bias-controlled multiplex PCR. As for the original processing: Nucleated cell counts per sample were estimated from amplification of reference gene primers within the assay. Sequence reads were collapsed and filtered to measure the absolute abundance of every unique TCRbeta CDR3 rearrangement. Productive Simpson clonality was computed per sample as the square root of Simpson's diversity index over productive rearrangements. TCRdb carries this immuneACCESS record with in-frame sequences only. Its versions omit some clonotypes, under half of them owing to an unresolved V gene in the studies checked, with the rest unexplained. That table gives V, J and clone size, and the DNA gave D and trimming. Here the sample has around 100,000 clones; 65% to 85% occur a single time. Clones ranked in the top ten supply 0.7% to 0.85% of the sample.

Collaborating institutions collected whole blood in K2EDTA tubes following their own protocols. For TCRbeta analysis, collaborators shipped samples as frozen whole blood, isolated PBMCs, or DNA extracted from either of those sample types. The material sequenced was peripheral blood. The chain is made from TRBV7-3 and TRBJ2-1; a weak D assignment points to TRBD1 (6 bases agree). The sequence came from a woman aged 65 to 85 with acute or convalescent COVID-19. CDR3 protein: CASSPDRTVVYNEQFF. Read as DNA, the sequence is TGTGCCAGCAGCCCAGACAGGACAGTCGTTTACAATGAGCAGTTCTTC.